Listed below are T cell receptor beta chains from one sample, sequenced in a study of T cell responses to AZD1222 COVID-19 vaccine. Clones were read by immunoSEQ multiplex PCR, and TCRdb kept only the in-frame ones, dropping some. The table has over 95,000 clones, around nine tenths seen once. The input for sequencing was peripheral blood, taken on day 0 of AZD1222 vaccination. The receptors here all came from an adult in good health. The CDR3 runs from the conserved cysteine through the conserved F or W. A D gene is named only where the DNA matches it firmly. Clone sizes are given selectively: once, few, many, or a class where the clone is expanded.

CDR3aa: CASSMGPRTSGSRGETQYF
CDR3nt: TGTGCCAGTAGTATGGGCCCCAGGACTAGCGGTTCTAGGGGGGAGACCCAGTACTTC
abundance: .
j_gene: TRBJ2-5
d_gene: TRBD2
v_gene: TRBV19

CDR3aa: CAIRGTGSGNTIYF
CDR3nt: TGTGCCATCAGGGGGACAGGCTCTGGAAACACCATATATTTT
abundance: .
j_gene: TRBJ1-3
d_gene: TRBD1
v_gene: TRBV10-3

CDR3aa: CASSPRHSSYEQYF
CDR3nt: TGTGCCAGTAGCCCAAGACACAGCTCCTACGAGCAGTACTTC
abundance: .
j_gene: TRBJ2-7
d_gene: .
v_gene: TRBV19

CDR3aa: CASSLDRAPTDTQYF
CDR3nt: TGTGCCAGCAGTCTAGACAGGGCCCCCACAGATACGCAGTATTTT
abundance: .
j_gene: TRBJ2-3
d_gene: TRBD1
v_gene: TRBV6-2/TRBV6-3

CDR3aa: CASSEALGGGETQYF
CDR3nt: TGTGCCAGCAGTGAAGCGCTAGGGGGCGGAGAGACCCAGTACTTC
abundance: once
j_gene: TRBJ2-5
d_gene: TRBD1
v_gene: TRBV2

CDR3aa: CASSSPGTASYEQYF
CDR3nt: TGTGCCAGCAGTTCACCCGGGACAGCCTCCTACGAGCAGTACTTC
abundance: .
j_gene: TRBJ2-7
d_gene: TRBD1
v_gene: TRBV6-5

CDR3aa: CASSPTGENEAFF
CDR3nt: TGTGCCAGCAGTCCTACAGGGGAAAATGAAGCTTTCTTT
abundance: few
j_gene: TRBJ1-1
d_gene: TRBD1
v_gene: TRBV6-4

CDR3aa: CASSQEAGSSYNSPLHF
CDR3nt: TGCGCCAGCAGCCAAGAGGCAGGGAGCTCCTATAATTCACCCCTCCACTTT
abundance: once
j_gene: TRBJ1-6
d_gene: .
v_gene: TRBV4-1

CDR3aa: CASSPARGRGTEAFF
CDR3nt: TGCGCCAGCAGCCCAGCAAGAGGGCGGGGCACTGAAGCTTTCTTT
abundance: few
j_gene: TRBJ1-1
d_gene: .
v_gene: TRBV5-1

CDR3aa: CASSPGLAGRSYNEQFF
CDR3nt: TGTGCCAGCAGTCCGGGACTAGCGGGGCGTTCCTACAATGAGCAGTTCTTC
abundance: .
j_gene: TRBJ2-1
d_gene: TRBD2
v_gene: TRBV6-2/TRBV6-3

CDR3aa: CASSYPPGSSYNSPLHF
CDR3nt: TGTGCCAGCAGTTACCCTCCAGGGAGCTCCTATAATTCACCCCTCCACTTT
abundance: .
j_gene: TRBJ1-6
d_gene: .
v_gene: TRBV6-2/TRBV6-3

CDR3aa: CASSTGEQGTGTQYF
CDR3nt: TGTGCCAGTAGTACAGGGGAACAGGGAACTGGGACCCAGTACTTC
abundance: .
j_gene: TRBJ2-5
d_gene: .
v_gene: TRBV19

CDR3aa: CASSYSWEGGSPLHF
CDR3nt: TGTGCCAGCAGTTACTCGTGGGAGGGTGGTTCACCCCTCCACTTT
abundance: .
j_gene: TRBJ1-6
d_gene: .
v_gene: TRBV6-5

CDR3aa: CAISADNTDTQYF
CDR3nt: TGTGCCATCAGTGCAGACAACACAGATACGCAGTATTTT
abundance: .
j_gene: TRBJ2-3
d_gene: .
v_gene: TRBV10-3

CDR3aa: CASSQHGQGAYGYTF
CDR3nt: TGCGCCAGCAGCCAGCACGGACAGGGGGCCTATGGCTACACCTTC
abundance: medium-sized
j_gene: TRBJ1-2
d_gene: TRBD1
v_gene: TRBV4-1

CDR3aa: CASSLQPQTGTGDNSPLHF
CDR3nt: TGTGCCAGCAGCTTGCAACCCCAGACCGGGACAGGAGATAATTCACCCCTCCACTTT
abundance: .
j_gene: TRBJ1-6
d_gene: TRBD1
v_gene: TRBV5-1

CDR3aa: CASSSGGGIDQPQHF
CDR3nt: TGTGCCAGCAGCTCAGGGGGGGGTATTGATCAGCCCCAGCATTTT
abundance: .
j_gene: TRBJ1-5
d_gene: TRBD1
v_gene: TRBV5-4

CDR3aa: CASSLALGGELAESTDTQYF
CDR3nt: TGTGCCAGCAGCTTAGCGCTGGGGGGGGAACTAGCGGAGAGCACAGATACGCAGTATTTT
abundance: .
j_gene: TRBJ2-3
d_gene: TRBD2
v_gene: TRBV7-8

CDR3aa: CASRKTGERSPLHF
CDR3nt: TGCGCCAGCAGGAAGACAGGGGAACGTTCACCCCTCCACTTT
abundance: few
j_gene: TRBJ1-6
d_gene: TRBD1
v_gene: TRBV4-3

CDR3aa: CASRIFGGGRNTEAFF
CDR3nt: TGTGCCAGTAGAATTTTCGGGGGAGGGAGGAACACTGAAGCTTTCTTT
abundance: .
j_gene: TRBJ1-1
d_gene: .
v_gene: TRBV19

CDR3aa: CASSLSALAGAPETQYF
CDR3nt: TGTGCCAGCAGCTTAAGCGCCCTAGCGGGAGCCCCCGAGACCCAGTACTTC
abundance: .
j_gene: TRBJ2-5
d_gene: TRBD2
v_gene: TRBV11-3

CDR3aa: CASSGTGLRDTQYF
CDR3nt: TGTGCCAGCAGCGGTACCGGCCTTAGAGATACGCAGTATTTT
abundance: .
j_gene: TRBJ2-3
d_gene: .
v_gene: TRBV5-6

CDR3aa: CASRVDRVGSYGYTF
CDR3nt: TGCGCCAGCAGGGTAGACAGGGTAGGTAGCTATGGCTACACCTTC
abundance: .
j_gene: TRBJ1-2
d_gene: TRBD1
v_gene: TRBV4-1

CDR3aa: CASSIPPSVGTDTQYF
CDR3nt: TGTGCCAGTAGTATACCCCCATCTGTAGGGACAGATACGCAGTATTTT
abundance: .
j_gene: TRBJ2-3
d_gene: .
v_gene: TRBV19

CDR3aa: CASGVRFNEQFF
CDR3nt: TGTGCCAGCGGGGTACGGTTCAATGAGCAGTTCTTC
abundance: .
j_gene: TRBJ2-1
d_gene: .
v_gene: TRBV6-6

CDR3aa: CASKGYTQYF
CDR3nt: TGTGCCAGTAAGGGTTATACGCAGTATTTT
abundance: .
j_gene: TRBJ2-3
d_gene: .
v_gene: TRBV19

CDR3aa: CASSPPGLGGETQYF
CDR3nt: TGTGCCAGCAGCCCACCGGGACTAGGGGGGGAGACCCAGTACTTC
abundance: .
j_gene: TRBJ2-5
d_gene: TRBD2
v_gene: TRBV7-6

CDR3aa: CASSLTPIGGGIYNEQFF
CDR3nt: TGTGCCAGCAGCTTAACACCCATTGGGGGGGGGATCTACAATGAGCAGTTCTTC
abundance: .
j_gene: TRBJ2-1
d_gene: TRBD2
v_gene: TRBV7-3

CDR3aa: CAIMAGPGNTIYF
CDR3nt: TGTGCCATCATGGCAGGGCCTGGAAACACCATATATTTT
abundance: .
j_gene: TRBJ1-3
d_gene: .
v_gene: TRBV10-3

CDR3aa: CASNVEDRGYGYTF
CDR3nt: TGTGCCAGTAACGTCGAGGACAGGGGTTATGGCTACACCTTC
abundance: few
j_gene: TRBJ1-2
d_gene: TRBD1
v_gene: TRBV19

CDR3aa: CASSGAGTTGELFF
CDR3nt: TGTGCCAGCTCCGGAGCGGGGACTACCGGGGAGCTGTTTTTT
abundance: .
j_gene: TRBJ2-2
d_gene: TRBD2
v_gene: TRBV7-3

CDR3aa: CASSSHGSPYEQYF
CDR3nt: TGCGCCAGCAGCTCTCACGGGTCTCCCTACGAGCAGTACTTC
abundance: .
j_gene: TRBJ2-7
d_gene: .
v_gene: TRBV5-1

CDR3aa: CASSHDNAGGAINEQFF
CDR3nt: TGCGCCAGCAGCCATGACAATGCAGGGGGGGCGATCAATGAGCAGTTCTTC
abundance: .
j_gene: TRBJ2-1
d_gene: .
v_gene: TRBV4-3

CDR3aa: CASREAAFYEQYF
CDR3nt: TGTGCCAGCAGGGAGGCAGCCTTCTACGAGCAGTACTTC
abundance: .
j_gene: TRBJ2-7
d_gene: .
v_gene: TRBV6-5

CDR3aa: CASSQEGGWREEKLFF
CDR3nt: TGCGCCAGCAGCCAAGAAGGGGGATGGCGAGAGGAAAAACTGTTTTTT
abundance: .
j_gene: TRBJ1-4
d_gene: .
v_gene: TRBV4-3

CDR3aa: CASSLGGIGRYTANEKLFF
CDR3nt: TGTGCCAGCAGCTTAGGCGGGATCGGGAGATACACGGCTAATGAAAAACTGTTTTTT
abundance: .
j_gene: TRBJ1-4
d_gene: .
v_gene: TRBV11-3

CDR3aa: CATLTGRRGYTF
CDR3nt: TGTGCCACCCTGACAGGGAGGCGAGGCTACACCTTC
abundance: .
j_gene: TRBJ1-2
d_gene: TRBD1
v_gene: TRBV19

CDR3aa: CASSVLGTEDNQPQHF
CDR3nt: TGTGCCAGCAGTGTATTAGGGACGGAAGACAATCAGCCCCAGCATTTT
abundance: .
j_gene: TRBJ1-5
d_gene: .
v_gene: TRBV28

CDR3aa: CAIRAEQGVGSPLHF
CDR3nt: TGTGCCATCAGAGCGGAACAGGGGGTCGGGTCACCCCTCCACTTT
abundance: .
j_gene: TRBJ1-6
d_gene: TRBD1
v_gene: TRBV10-3

CDR3aa: CSLTGLSNEQFF
CDR3nt: TGCAGTCTTACGGGACTTTCCAATGAGCAGTTCTTC
abundance: .
j_gene: TRBJ2-1
d_gene: .
v_gene: TRBV29-1

CDR3aa: CASSIAGTSTDTQYF
CDR3nt: TGTGCCAGCAGTATCGCGGGTACTAGCACAGATACGCAGTATTTT
abundance: .
j_gene: TRBJ2-3
d_gene: .
v_gene: TRBV25-1

CDR3aa: CASSPTGTGKSPLHF
CDR3nt: TGTGCCAGCAGCCCCACCGGGACAGGGAAGTCACCCCTCCACTTT
abundance: .
j_gene: TRBJ1-6
d_gene: TRBD1
v_gene: TRBV7-9

CDR3aa: CASSRTLRGNSGNTIYF
CDR3nt: TGTGCCAGCAGCCGAACCCTCAGGGGAAACTCTGGAAACACCATATATTTT
abundance: .
j_gene: TRBJ1-3
d_gene: .
v_gene: TRBV11-2

CDR3aa: CASSLTGGAEETQYF
CDR3nt: TGTGCCAGCAGCTTGACCGGGGGGGCCGAAGAGACCCAGTACTTC
abundance: .
j_gene: TRBJ2-5
d_gene: TRBD2
v_gene: TRBV5-4

CDR3aa: CASSLGKPQRGSEAFF
CDR3nt: TGTGCCAGCAGCTTAGGGAAGCCACAGAGAGGGTCTGAAGCTTTCTTT
abundance: .
j_gene: TRBJ1-1
d_gene: .
v_gene: TRBV7-3

CDR3aa: CASGSSGIGNSPLHF
CDR3nt: TGTGCTAGTGGATCCTCGGGGATCGGGAATTCACCCCTCCACTTT
abundance: .
j_gene: TRBJ1-6
d_gene: .
v_gene: TRBV12-5

CDR3aa: CASRERGQETQYF
CDR3nt: TGTGCCAGCAGGGAGCGGGGCCAAGAGACCCAGTACTTC
abundance: .
j_gene: TRBJ2-5
d_gene: TRBD2
v_gene: TRBV5-4

CDR3aa: CASSILGVDGYTF
CDR3nt: TGTGCCAGTAGTATCCTAGGAGTGGATGGCTACACCTTC
abundance: .
j_gene: TRBJ1-2
d_gene: .
v_gene: TRBV19

CDR3aa: CASKGGRQETQYF
CDR3nt: TGTGCCAGCAAGGGGGGCAGGCAAGAGACCCAGTACTTC
abundance: .
j_gene: TRBJ2-5
d_gene: .
v_gene: TRBV2

CDR3aa: CASRGPESKNIQYF
CDR3nt: TGCGCCAGCAGGGGCCCTGAATCCAAAAACATTCAGTACTTC
abundance: .
j_gene: TRBJ2-4
d_gene: .
v_gene: TRBV10-2

CDR3aa: CASRTPGQINTIYF
CDR3nt: TGTGCCAGCAGGACACCGGGACAGATAAACACCATATATTTT
abundance: .
j_gene: TRBJ1-3
d_gene: TRBD1
v_gene: TRBV6-6

CDR3aa: CASSSGNTIYF
CDR3nt: TGTGCCAGTAGTTCTGGAAACACCATATATTTT
abundance: .
j_gene: TRBJ1-3
d_gene: .
v_gene: TRBV19

CDR3aa: CASSTGGSSYEQYF
CDR3nt: TGTGCCAGCAGTACCGGGGGGTCCTCCTACGAGCAGTACTTC
abundance: .
j_gene: TRBJ2-7
d_gene: TRBD2
v_gene: TRBV6-2/TRBV6-3

CDR3aa: CASSRDSEGNTIYF
CDR3nt: TGTGCCAGCAGTCGCGACTCGGAAGGAAACACCATATATTTT
abundance: .
j_gene: TRBJ1-3
d_gene: .
v_gene: TRBV5-5